This T cell receptor beta chain came from a study of shared clonotypes between healthy human individuals. Study as a whole: A few men and a couple of women, aged 18 to 49, were donors.

The assay was carried out at the deep level. Generated by immunoSEQ multiplex PCR, the TCRdb table keeps only in-frame clones and is missing some. The sample holds 450,000 to 600,000 clones, 79% seen once. From germline, CDR1 is MRHNA and CDR2 SNTAGT. The CDR3 consists of 15 residues. V was cut by 6 bases and J by 6 bases, with 18 bases left in between. The sequenced material came from PBMCs. This chain connects TRBV6-4 to TRBJ1-5; D call uncertain. The source is a woman aged 40-49 years in good health. Some clones in this sample may be carry-over from other donors' samples. The CDR3 protein is CASRRRNSNGQPQHF. The CDR3 DNA reads TGTGCCAGCAGGAGACGGAATAGCAATGGTCAGCCCCAGCATTTT.